These 24 T cell receptor beta chains came from one sample sequenced in a study of T cell responses to AZD1222 COVID-19 vaccine. The assay was immunoSEQ multiplex PCR, and TCRdb's table has in-frame clones only and misses some. The data hold tens of thousands of clones, with 85% to 90% observed a single time. The source was peripheral blood, collected on day 0 of MenACWY control vaccination. The origin of the receptors is an adult in good health.

The genes are TRBV7-4 and TRBJ1-5; 7 bases line up with TRBD1. V lost 7 bases to trimming and J lost 1 base; unmatched junction nucleotides: 10. The CDR3 is 16 amino acids. CDR1 and CDR2 from the germline V gene are SGHVT and SQSDAQ. The CDR3, as DNA: TGTGCCAGCACCCTAATACAGGGGCAAAGCAATCAGCCCCAGCATTTT. This translates into CASTLIQGQSNQPQHF. Complete variable domain (other parts from reference TRBV7-4 and TRBJ1-5): GAGVSQSPRYKVAKRGRDVALRCDSISGHVTLYWYRQTLGQGSEVLTYSQSDAQRDKSGRPSGRFSAERPERSVSTLKIQRTEQGDSAVYLCASTLIQGQSNQPQHFGDGTRLSIL.

The chain employs TRBV29-1 and TRBJ1-2, with a tentative D call TRBD1 (6 bases). The CDR3 is 12 amino acids. Trimming took off 7 bases at V and 4 bases at J, with 13 bases between the two ends. CDR1 is SQVTM, CDR2 ANQGSEA, per germline. The DNA for the CDR3 is TGCAGCGCGCAGGACAGCTTCTATGGCTACACCTTC. It is translated as CSAQDSFYGYTF.

J is TRBJ2-1 and V is TRBV11-3; D remains ambiguous. This CDR3 contains 13 residues. In germline, CDR1 is SGHNT, CDR2 YENEEA. Trimming stripped 4 bases from V and 6 bases from J, with 10 bases between. As DNA, the CDR3 is TGTGCCAGCAGCTCTTCCGTAAGCAATGAGCAGTTCTTC. Protein product: CASSSSVSNEQFF. The variable domain in full, with the rest retrieved from reference TRBV11-3 and TRBJ2-1, is EAGVVQSPRYKIIEKKQPVAFWCNPISGHNTLYWYLQNLGQGPELLIRYENEEAVDDSQLPKDRFSAERLKGVDSTLKIQPAELGDSAVYLCASSSSVSNEQFFGPGTRLTVL.

The chain combines TRBV7-9 with TRBJ2-5; TRBD1 matches at 7 bases. Unmatched junction bases numbered 5, after V lost 5 bases and J lost 2 bases. The CDR3 is 14 amino acids. Germline V lookup: CDR1 SEHNR, CDR2 FQNEAQ (reference sequence). CDR3 amino acids: CASSRRQGQETQYF. As DNA, the CDR3 is TGTGCCAGCAGCCGGCGACAGGGACAAGAGACCCAGTACTTC.

CDR3 residues: CRPQTGYTF. The DNA of the CDR3 is TGCAGGCCTCAGACTGGCTACACCTTC. The chain employs TRBV20-1 and TRBJ1-2, with D hard to call. CDR3 length equals 9 residues. Per germline, CDR1 DFQATT and CDR2 SNEGSKA (reference sequence).

The V call is TRBV9, the J call TRBJ1-2; D gene unclear. Deletions cut 0 bases from V and 4 bases from J, with 10 bases between. This CDR3 has 14 residues. Germline CDR1 reads SGDLS; CDR2 reads YYNGEE. CDR3 in DNA: TGTGCCAGCAGCGTAGATAGGGTTGGCTATGGCTACACCTTC. The encoded protein is CASSVDRVGYGYTF.

This clone has only one observation. The chain uses TRBV6-5 and TRBJ1-5; D is perhaps TRBD1 (5 bases). The CDR3 length is 13 residues. The ends were cut back, 5 bases at V and 9 bases at J, with 14 bases in the middle. Germline V gene data show CDR1 as MNHEY and CDR2 as SVGAGI. For the CDR3, the DNA is TGTGCCAGCAGTCAACAGGCCACAGGGCCCCAGCATTTT. Translation gives CASSQQATGPQHF.

V and J are TRBV24-1 and TRBJ1-2; D is unresolved. CDR1 KGHDR and CDR2 SFDVKD come from the germline V gene. This CDR3 is built from 15 residues. Trimming removed 3 bases at V and 3 bases at J, with 13 bases between. This chain's CDR3 is CATSDPGEGDYGYTF. The CDR3 DNA reads TGTGCCACCAGTGATCCCGGGGAGGGAGACTATGGCTACACCTTC.

This rearrangement joins TRBV7-2 to TRBJ1-1; a weak D match, TRBD1 (6 bases). The V gene's germline CDR1 is SGHTA and CDR2 FQGNSA. V was clipped by 1 base and J by 0 bases, with 6 bases between them. This CDR3 is 14 amino acids long. CDR3 in amino acids: CASSLDRVNTEAFF. The CDR3 DNA is TGTGCCAGCAGCTTAGACAGGGTGAACACTGAAGCTTTCTTT. Full variable domain (missing parts from reference TRBV7-2 and TRBJ1-1): GAGVSQSPSNKVTEKGKDVELRCDPISGHTALYWYRQSLGQGLEFLIYFQGNSAPDKSGLPSDRFSAERTGGSVSTLTIQRTQQEDSAVYLCASSLDRVNTEAFFGQGTRLTVV.

This chain connects TRBV7-8 to TRBJ1-5; maybe TRBD1 (6 bases). V lost 4 bases to trimming and J lost 2 bases, with 15 bases between them. This CDR3 has 16 amino acids. Germline loops: CDR1 SGHVS, CDR2 FQNEAQ. The CDR3 bases are TGTGCCAGCAGCTATATATTTAGGACAGGCAATCAGCCCCAGCATTTT. Translation gives CASSYIFRTGNQPQHF.

The J gene is TRBJ2-7, the V gene TRBV6-2 or TRBV6-3; possible D gene TRBD2, 6 bases. The CDR3 sequence is 14 residues long. V gave up 7 bases and J gave up 6 bases, with 19 bases separating them. CDR1 MNHEY and CDR2 SVGEGT come from the germline V gene. CDR3 amino acids: CASTPTQDYSEQYF. As DNA, the CDR3 is TGTGCCAGCACCCCAACTCAGGACTACTCCGAGCAGTACTTC.

This clone has just one count. The V and J genes are TRBV7-2 and TRBJ2-2, with D perhaps matching TRBD1 or TRBD2 (5 bases each). Per germline, CDR1 SGHTA and CDR2 FQGNSA. The CDR3 runs 14 residues. Between the trimmed V and J ends, which lost 3 bases and 8 bases, there was a span of 13 bases. DNA for the CDR3: TGTGCCAGCAGCTTGGGATTTGAGGGGGGGGAGCTGTTTTTT. This codes for CASSLGFEGGELFF.

The chain employs TRBV29-1 and TRBJ2-3, with TRBD1 as a possible D gene (5 bases). Trimming stripped 4 bases from V and 4 bases from J, with 15 bases between. This CDR3 comprises 14 residues. Germline loops: CDR1 SQVTM, CDR2 ANQGSEA. The chain's CDR3 is CSVAQGPKADTQYF. CDR3 bases: TGCAGCGTTGCCCAGGGCCCCAAAGCAGATACGCAGTATTTT.

The chain employs TRBV3-1 (or the pseudogene TRBV3-2) and TRBJ1-2, with 10 bases identical to TRBD1. The CDR3 has 16 residues. V lost 4 bases, J lost 1 base, and 6 bases stayed unmatched. Germline V CDR1 and CDR2: LGHDT, YNNKEL (reference sequence). The CDR3 region is CASSPGTGEVNYGYTF. The CDR3 DNA reads TGTGCCAGCAGCCCGGGGACAGGGGAGGTTAACTATGGCTACACCTTC.

The chain is built from TRBV19 and TRBJ2-7; 10 nucleotides agree with TRBD1. The germline V gene encodes CDR1 LNHDA and CDR2 SQIVND (reference sequence). V lost 9 bases, J lost 5 bases, and 7 bases stayed unmatched. The CDR3 runs 13 residues. CDR3 sequence (DNA): TGTGCCAGGGGTGACAGGGGGCTCCACGAGCAGTACTTC. This translates into CARGDRGLHEQYF.

The chain recombines TRBV4-1 with TRBJ1-2; D is uncertain. CDR3 size: 14 residues. Deletions cut 0 bases from V and 4 bases from J, with 9 bases between. CDR1 and CDR2 from the germline V gene are MGHRA and YSYEKL. The CDR3 loop is CASSQEGSSYGYTF. CDR3 coding DNA: TGCGCCAGCAGCCAAGAGGGCAGTTCCTATGGCTACACCTTC.

CDR3 in DNA: TGTGCCAGCAGCCTTCAGACATTTTCCGGGGAGCTGTTTTTT. It encodes CASSLQTFSGELFF. J is TRBJ2-2 and V is TRBV7-2, with no clear D. V lost 5 bases, J lost 6 bases, and 13 bases lay in between. CDR1 and CDR2 from the germline V gene are SGHTA and FQGNSA. This CDR3 contains 14 residues.

V is TRBV18 and J is TRBJ2-7; D may match TRBD1 or TRBD2 (6 bases each). The CDR3 extends over 17 amino acids. CDR1 KGHSH and CDR2 LQKENI come from the germline V gene. V gave up 3 bases and J gave up 5 bases, with 23 bases separating them. CDR3 residues: CASSPPKTGAFRNEQYF. The CDR3 bases are TGTGCCAGCTCACCCCCGAAAACGGGGGCCTTTCGGAACGAGCAGTACTTC.

The V gene is TRBV7-8, the J gene TRBJ2-7, with TRBD2 matching 11 bases. Losses at the gene ends were 4 bases for V and 2 bases for J; bases not matched to a gene: 4. The CDR3 is 15 amino acids. Germline CDR1 reads SGHVS; CDR2 reads FQNEAQ. The CDR3 region is CASSSTSGTTYEQYF. CDR3 sequence (DNA): TGTGCCAGCAGCTCGACTAGCGGGACCACCTACGAGCAGTACTTC.

The chain employs TRBV7-2 and TRBJ2-7; D gene unclear. Trimming cost V 2 bases and J 7 bases, with 12 bases left between them. Germline CDR1 SGHTA, CDR2 FQGNSA. This CDR3 has 13 amino acids. The chain's CDR3 is CASSLPPVWEQYF. The CDR3 bases are TGTGCCAGCAGCTTACCCCCAGTCTGGGAGCAGTACTTC.

The count of this clone is one. The J gene is TRBJ2-1, the V gene TRBV5-1, with TRBD1 matching over 9 bases. The CDR3 is made up of 15 amino acids. CDR1 and CDR2 (germline): SGHRS, YFSETQ. With V trimmed by 0 bases and J by 9 bases, 7 bases remained unmatched. The CDR3 DNA reads as TGCGCCAGCAGCTTGGGGGACAGGGTATCGGGTGAGCAGTTCTTC. This encodes CASSLGDRVSGEQFF.

The chain recombines TRBV19 with TRBJ2-7; D remains unclear. Looked up from germline, CDR1 is LNHDA and CDR2 is SQIVND (reference sequence). Trimming shortened V by 5 bases and J by 5 bases, and 7 bases separated the two germline ends. The CDR3 is 11 residues long. The CDR3: CASSWTDEQYF. Written as DNA, the CDR3 is TGTGCCAGTAGTTGGACCGACGAGCAGTACTTC.

The chain uses TRBV9 and TRBJ2-3; D may be TRBD1 (5 bases). CDR1 is SGDLS, CDR2 YYNGEE, per germline. The CDR3 totals 14 residues. The V gene lost 4 bases and the J gene lost 1 base, with 10 bases spanning the gap. The CDR3 sequence: CASSHRQRTDTQYF. Written as DNA, the CDR3 is TGTGCCAGCAGCCACCGACAGCGCACAGATACGCAGTATTTT.

The V call is TRBV18, the J call TRBJ2-3; D is unclear. Trimming shortened V by 3 bases and J by 4 bases, and 11 bases separated the two germline ends. CDR3 size: 14 residues. Germline V lookup: CDR1 KGHSH, CDR2 LQKENI. This CDR3 reads CASSPQTVSDTQYF. The CDR3 DNA sequence: TGTGCCAGCTCACCCCAGACCGTCTCAGATACGCAGTATTTT.